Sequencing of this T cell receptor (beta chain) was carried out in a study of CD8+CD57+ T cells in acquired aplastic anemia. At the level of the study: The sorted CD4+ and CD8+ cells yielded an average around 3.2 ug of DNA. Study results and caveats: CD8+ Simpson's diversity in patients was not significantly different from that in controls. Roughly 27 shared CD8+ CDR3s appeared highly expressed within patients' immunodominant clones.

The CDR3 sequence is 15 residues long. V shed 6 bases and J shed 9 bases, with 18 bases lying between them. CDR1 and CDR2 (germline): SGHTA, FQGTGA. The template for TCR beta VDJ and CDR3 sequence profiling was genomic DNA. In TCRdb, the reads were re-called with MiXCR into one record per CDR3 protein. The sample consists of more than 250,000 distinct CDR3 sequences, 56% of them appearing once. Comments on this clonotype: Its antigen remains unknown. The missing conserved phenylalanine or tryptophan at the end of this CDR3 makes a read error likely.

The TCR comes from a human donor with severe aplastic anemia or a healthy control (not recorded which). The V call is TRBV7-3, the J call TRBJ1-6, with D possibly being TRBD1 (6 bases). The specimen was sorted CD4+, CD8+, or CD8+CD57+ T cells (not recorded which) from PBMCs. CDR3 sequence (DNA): TGTGCCAGCAGTAGCGGGGGGGCGGTTGGTTCACCCCTCCACTTA. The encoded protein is CASSSGGAVGSPLHL.